This TCR beta chain originates from a study of T cell repertoires in cytomegalovirus infection. Study context: CMV infection together with matching HLA type was indicated by public TCR beta signatures. Study-level findings and limits: Ex vivo, HLA-C-restricted CMV-specific TCR beta clonotypes prevailed over the rest of the response.

As concerns this clonotype: The antigen remains undetermined.

Germline CDR1 and CDR2: DFQATT and SNEGSKA (reference sequence). The V segment lost 5 bases and the J segment 4 bases; nucleotides outside the gene matches: 3. The CDR3 contains 14 residues. Each CDR3 protein gets one entry after TCRdb re-called the reads with MiXCR. The sample lists approximately 200,000 distinct CDR3 sequences; about 20% were seen once. This receptor was obtained from a human donor in good health (CMV status not recorded). Some clones in this sample may be carry-over from other donors' samples. Specimen: CD8+ T cells from PBMCs. The rearrangement joins TRBV20-1 to TRBJ2-1, with TRBD2 matching 12 bases. This chain's CDR3 is CSAETSGGYNEQFF. In DNA form, the CDR3 reads TGCAGTGCTGAGACTAGCGGGGGTTACAATGAGCAGTTCTTC.